The 28 T cell receptor beta chains below were found in one sample sequenced in a study of blood T cell repertoires in COVID-19. Some clones are missing from TCRdb's copy, which holds only in-frame ones; the method was immunoSEQ multiplex PCR. The table lists more than 350,000 clones, around 91% of them singletons. What was sequenced was PBMCs or T cells enriched from blood (not recorded which). The receptor set was obtained from a man in his late teens or twenties who had recovered from COVID-19.

The CDR3 reads CATRRTGATNEKLFF. CDR3 DNA sequence: TGTGCCACCAGAAGAACAGGGGCAACTAATGAAAAACTGTTTTTT. V gene TRBV15 combines with J gene TRBJ1-4; 7 nucleotides line up with TRBD1. V lost 6 bases to trimming and J lost 0 bases; unmatched junction nucleotides: 4. Germline values: CDR1 LNHNV, CDR2 YYDKDF (reference sequence). The CDR3 sequence is 15 residues long.

V is TRBV12-3 or TRBV12-4 and J is TRBJ1-4, with D hard to call. V dropped 4 bases and J dropped 8 bases, with 11 bases sitting between them. This CDR3 is built from 13 residues. The CDR3 nucleotides read TGTGCCAGCAGTTATCAGGTTTGGGAAAAACTGTTTTTT. Translation gives CASSYQVWEKLFF.

This sequence joins TRBV18 and TRBJ1-4; the match to TRBD1 covers 7 bases. The germline CDR1 and CDR2 sequences are KGHSH and LQKENI. CDR3 length: 16 amino acids. Unmatched junction bases numbered 11, after V lost 6 bases and J lost 4 bases. CDR3 protein: CASSRLTGESNEKLFF. The CDR3 DNA follows: TGTGCCAGCTCGCGGTTAACAGGGGAAAGTAATGAAAAACTGTTTTTT.

V usage is TRBV27 and J usage is TRBJ1-1; 7 positions match TRBD1. The CDR3 is 14 amino acids. Per the germline V gene, CDR1 is MNHEY and CDR2 is SMNVEV (reference sequence). V was pared by 6 bases and J by 0 bases, with 4 bases of the junction left unmatched. The CDR3 nucleotides are TGTGCCAGCAGGACGACAGGGTTGAACACTGAAGCTTTCTTT. Amino acids: CASRTTGLNTEAFF.

With respect to this clone: Other DNA sequences in this specimen translate into the identical CDR3. In nucleotides, the CDR3 is TGTGCCAGCAGTGGAGAACTTAACACTGAAGCTTTCTTT. It is translated as CASSGELNTEAFF. V gene TRBV2 combines with J gene TRBJ1-1, with unresolved D. This CDR3 is 13 amino acids long. Germline CDR1 reads SNHLY; CDR2 reads FYNNEI. Trimming stripped 4 bases from V and 2 bases from J, with 8 bases between.

This chain uses TRBV28 with TRBJ2-5, with D uncertain. Per germline, CDR1 MDHEN and CDR2 SYDVKM. Trimming stripped 3 bases from V and 7 bases from J, with 12 bases between. The CDR3 is 13 amino acids. CDR3 in amino acids: CASSFPSPGTQYF. The CDR3 coding sequence is TGTGCCAGCAGTTTCCCCTCCCCGGGGACCCAGTACTTC.

This chain links TRBV11-2 with TRBJ1-2; TRBD1 agrees at 9 bases. This CDR3 is built from 15 residues. The trim removed 5 bases at V and 5 bases at J, leaving 9 bases unmatched. In germline, CDR1 is SGHAT, CDR2 FQNNGV. The CDR3 loop reads CASSPRPQGAYGYTF. CDR3 in DNA: TGTGCCAGCAGCCCACGTCCACAGGGGGCGTATGGCTACACCTTC.

J is TRBJ1-4 and V is TRBV11-2; D is undetermined. V gave up 5 bases and J gave up 5 bases, with 15 bases separating them. Germline CDR1 reads SGHAT; CDR2 reads FQNNGV. The length of the CDR3 is 15 residues. CDR3: CASSQLGGFNEKLFF. In DNA, the CDR3 is TGTGCCAGCAGCCAACTGGGAGGTTTCAATGAAAAACTGTTTTTT.

The chain joins TRBV28 to TRBJ2-7, with 9 bases matching TRBD1. Germline CDR1 and CDR2: MDHEN and SYDVKM. This CDR3 is 15 amino acids long. With V trimmed by 2 bases and J by 4 bases, 6 bases remained unmatched. The CDR3 region is CASSLPRQGGYEQYF. The CDR3 DNA is TGTGCCAGCAGTTTACCTCGACAGGGGGGTTACGAGCAGTACTTC.

As regards this clone: Distinct nucleotide sequences in the sample also encode this CDR3. The chain has TRBV18 and TRBJ2-7; D is possibly TRBD2 (5 bases). Trimming cost V 3 bases and J 2 bases, with 5 bases left between them. CDR3 length equals 12 residues. Germline CDR1 KGHSH, CDR2 LQKENI. CDR3 sequence (DNA): TGTGCCAGCTCACCCGGGACCTACGAGCAGTACTTC. This translates into CASSPGTYEQYF.

The chain combines TRBV5-1 with TRBJ1-6, with TRBD1 matching 7 bases. V shed 6 bases, J shed 10 bases, and the junction held 10 bases outside the gene matches. Germline values: CDR1 SGHRS, CDR2 YFSETQ. The CDR3 has 14 amino acids. The CDR3 bases are TGCGCCAGCACCCCCGGGACAGAGGGATCACCCCTCCACTTT. Translated, it gives CASTPGTEGSPLHF.

This rearrangement joins TRBV28 to TRBJ2-7; TRBD1 matches at 7 bases. Looked up from germline, CDR1 is MDHEN and CDR2 is SYDVKM. CDR3 length: 14 residues. The trim removed 6 bases at V and 0 bases at J, leaving 5 bases unmatched. The CDR3 spells CASSPTGISYEQYF. As DNA, the CDR3 is TGTGCCAGCAGCCCGACAGGGATCTCCTACGAGCAGTACTTC.

This chain joins TRBV28 and TRBJ2-3; D gene unclear. Germline V gene data show CDR1 as MDHEN and CDR2 as SYDVKM. The V end lost 5 bases, the J end lost 6 bases, and 12 bases lay between the germline ends. The CDR3 has 13 amino acids. The CDR3 DNA reads as TGTGCCAGCAGTACTCTATTCGTGGATACGCAGTATTTT. Encoded protein: CASSTLFVDTQYF.

The CDR3 spells CASSLRQGSNEKLFF. CDR3 in DNA: TGTGCCAGCAGCCTCCGACAGGGAAGTAATGAAAAACTGTTTTTT. The chain has TRBV3-1 (or the pseudogene TRBV3-2) and TRBJ1-4; 7 bases fit TRBD1. Germline-derived CDR1 and CDR2 are LGHDT and YNNKEL (reference sequence). V was pared by 4 bases and J by 4 bases, with 6 bases of the junction left unmatched. This CDR3 comprises 15 residues.

J is TRBJ1-5 and V is TRBV4-1, with D perhaps TRBD1 (6 bases). V was pared by 4 bases and J by 4 bases, with 23 bases between. Germline assignment: CDR1 MGHRA and CDR2 YSYEKL. CDR3 length: 18 residues. CDR3 protein: CASSLLTGNPFRNQPQHF. CDR3 bases: TGCGCCAGCAGCCTCCTCACAGGGAACCCTTTTAGGAATCAGCCCCAGCATTTT.

V and J are TRBV7-2 and TRBJ2-7; 9 bases line up with TRBD1. Germline CDR1 is SGHTA and CDR2 is FQGNSA. V gave up 4 bases and J gave up 4 bases; unmatched junction bases: 2. This CDR3 has 13 amino acids. The CDR3: CASSWTGAYEQYF. For the CDR3, the DNA is TGTGCCAGCAGCTGGACAGGGGCGTACGAGCAGTACTTC.

This sequence joins TRBV29-1 and TRBJ2-2, with 10 bases fitting TRBD2. Germline CDR1 is SQVTM and CDR2 is ANQGSEA. V lost 6 bases and J lost 7; bases outside the gene matches: 5. The CDR3 runs to 13 residues. The DNA of the CDR3 is TGCAGCGTGCCGTCTAGCGGGAGCGGGGAGCTGTTTTTT. Translating it yields CSVPSSGSGELFF.

The chain couples TRBV11-3 to TRBJ2-2; tentative D call: TRBD1 (5 bases). The V end was cut by 5 bases, the J end by 1 base, with 5 bases between. Germline V gene data show CDR1 as SGHNT and CDR2 as YENEEA. This CDR3 has 13 amino acids. The CDR3 loop reads CASSDRNTGELFF. The CDR3 DNA reads TGTGCCAGCAGCGACAGGAACACCGGGGAGCTGTTTTTT.

This clone was detected only once. V gene TRBV7-9 combines with J gene TRBJ2-2, with 8 bases lining up with TRBD2. The CDR3 is 15 amino acids. Trimming took 8 bases from V and 2 from J; bases not matched to a gene: 7. Germline V gives CDR1 SEHNR, CDR2 FQNEAQ (reference sequence). As DNA, the CDR3 is TGTGCCAGCCCACGGGGGGGCAGAAACACCGGGGAGCTGTTTTTT. Residues: CASPRGGRNTGELFF.

The chain carries TRBV5-5 and TRBJ1-5; D is perhaps TRBD1 (6 bases). The length of the CDR3 is 17 residues. CDR1 is SGHKS and CDR2 is YYEKEE in the germline V gene (reference sequence). Deletions cut 2 bases from V and 1 base from J, with 16 bases between. The CDR3 sequence: CASSLGRGGASNQPQHF. CDR3 nucleotides: TGTGCCAGCAGCTTAGGTCGGGGGGGCGCAAGCAATCAGCCCCAGCATTTT.

This clone was seen a single time. The chain uses TRBV7-2 and TRBJ1-2; 9 positions agree with TRBD1. J lost 3 bases, V lost 2 bases, and 4 bases had no gene match. Germline V gene lookup returns CDR1 SGHTA and CDR2 FQGNSA. The CDR3 spans 15 residues. The CDR3 DNA reads TGTGCCAGCAGCTTACGGACAGGGGCTGACTATGGCTACACCTTC. Amino acids: CASSLRTGADYGYTF.

The V gene is TRBV7-9, the J gene TRBJ1-4; TRBD1 is a possible D gene (6 bases). The V end was cut by 5 bases, the J end by 4 bases, with 14 bases between. CDR3 length equals 15 residues. Per the germline V gene, CDR1 is SEHNR and CDR2 is FQNEAQ (reference sequence). Here the CDR3 DNA reads TGTGCCAGCAGCGGGTCGGACAGAAATAATGAAAAACTGTTTTTT. This codes for CASSGSDRNNEKLFF. The whole variable domain, remainder taken from reference TRBV7-9 and TRBJ1-4, is DTGVSQNPRHKITKRGQNVTFRCDPISEHNRLYWYRQTLGQGPEFLTYFQNEAQLEKSRLLSDRFSAERPKGSFSTLEIQRTEQGDSAMYLCASSGSDRNNEKLFFGSGTQLSVL.

The V and J genes are TRBV19 and TRBJ1-2; D is undetermined. The CDR3 has 11 amino acids. The V gene's germline CDR1 is LNHDA and CDR2 SQIVND (reference sequence). V lost 2 bases, J lost 8 bases, and 6 bases lay in between. The CDR3 spells CASSISGGYTF. In nucleotides, the CDR3 is TGTGCCAGTAGTATAAGCGGGGGCTACACCTTC.

The chain uses TRBV30 and TRBJ1-4, with D maybe TRBD1 (5 bases). Germline loops: CDR1 GTSNPN, CDR2 SVGIG (reference sequence). V shed 1 base and J shed 3 bases, with 18 bases lying between them. The CDR3 loop spans 17 amino acids. The CDR3 spells CAWSATSDSRPNEKLFF. The CDR3 nucleotides are TGTGCCTGGAGTGCCACCAGCGACAGTCGGCCTAATGAAAAACTGTTTTTT.

The V and J genes are TRBV23-1 and TRBJ2-3; D is perhaps TRBD2 (6 bases). TRBV23-1 is placed among ORFs of uncertain function. Deletions cut 7 bases from V and 1 base from J, with 18 bases between. The CDR3 has 16 amino acids. CDR3 protein: CASNHGRWEGTDTQYF. In DNA form, the CDR3 reads TGCGCCAGCAACCATGGGAGGTGGGAAGGCACAGATACGCAGTATTTT.

The rearrangement links TRBV10-2 to TRBJ1-1; D not resolved. This CDR3 comprises 16 residues. Germline CDR1 WSHSY, CDR2 SAAADI. V was shortened by 5 bases and J by 1 base, with 17 bases between the two germline ends. The CDR3 DNA reads as TGCGCCAGCAGTCCCCTAGATGAAAGCGGGAACACTGAAGCTTTCTTT. The encoded protein is CASSPLDESGNTEAFF.

This chain connects TRBV13 to TRBJ2-1; possibly TRBD2 for D (7 bases). V shed 0 bases and J shed 7 bases, with 13 bases lying between them. Germline values: CDR1 PRHDT, CDR2 FYEKMQ (reference sequence). The CDR3 length is 15 residues. The CDR3 spells CASSLGAGEGNEQFF. The CDR3 nucleotides read TGTGCCAGCAGCTTAGGGGCAGGGGAGGGGAATGAGCAGTTCTTC.

The chain is built from TRBV5-8 and TRBJ2-2, with 9 bases that match TRBD2. After removal of 4 bases from V and 7 bases from J, the junction contained 14 bases not matched to a gene. CDR3 length: 17 amino acids. Germline CDR1 and CDR2: SGHTS and YDEGEE. The DNA of the CDR3 is TGTGCCAGCAGCCCACTAGCGGGCCCGCTTCTTGGCGGGGAGCTGTTTTTT. Translated: CASSPLAGPLLGGELFF.